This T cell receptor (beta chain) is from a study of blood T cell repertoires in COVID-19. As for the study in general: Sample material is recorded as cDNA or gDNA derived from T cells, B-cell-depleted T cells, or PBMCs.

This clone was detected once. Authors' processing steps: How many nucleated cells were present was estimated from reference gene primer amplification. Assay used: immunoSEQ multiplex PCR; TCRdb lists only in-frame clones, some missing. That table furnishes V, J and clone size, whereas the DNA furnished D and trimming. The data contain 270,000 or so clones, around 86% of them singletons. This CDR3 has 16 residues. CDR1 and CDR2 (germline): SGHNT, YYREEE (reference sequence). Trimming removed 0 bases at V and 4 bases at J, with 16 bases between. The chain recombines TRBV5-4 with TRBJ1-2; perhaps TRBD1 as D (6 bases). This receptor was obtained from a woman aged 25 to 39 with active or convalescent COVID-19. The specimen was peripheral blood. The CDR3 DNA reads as TGTGCCAGCAGCTTGGGCCGAGGGGGACCCGGCTATGGCTACACCTTC. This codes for CASSLGRGGPGYGYTF.